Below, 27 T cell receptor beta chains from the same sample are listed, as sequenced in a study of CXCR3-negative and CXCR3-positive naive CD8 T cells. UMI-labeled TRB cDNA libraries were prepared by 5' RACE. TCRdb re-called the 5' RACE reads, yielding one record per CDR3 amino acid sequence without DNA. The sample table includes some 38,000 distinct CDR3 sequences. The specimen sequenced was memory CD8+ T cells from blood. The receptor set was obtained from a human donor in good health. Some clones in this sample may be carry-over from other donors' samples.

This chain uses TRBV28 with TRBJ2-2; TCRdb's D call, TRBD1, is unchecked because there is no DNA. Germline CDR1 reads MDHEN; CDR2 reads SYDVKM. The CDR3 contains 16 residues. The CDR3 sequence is CASSLGHGTNTGELFF.

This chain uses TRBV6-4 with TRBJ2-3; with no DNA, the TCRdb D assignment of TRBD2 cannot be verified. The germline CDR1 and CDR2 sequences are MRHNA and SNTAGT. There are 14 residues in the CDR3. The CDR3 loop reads CASSRESATDTQYF.

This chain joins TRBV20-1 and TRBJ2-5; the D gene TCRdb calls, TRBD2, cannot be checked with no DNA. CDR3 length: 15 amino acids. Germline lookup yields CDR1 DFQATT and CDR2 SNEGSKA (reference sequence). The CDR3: CSAEKPLRVEGTQYF.

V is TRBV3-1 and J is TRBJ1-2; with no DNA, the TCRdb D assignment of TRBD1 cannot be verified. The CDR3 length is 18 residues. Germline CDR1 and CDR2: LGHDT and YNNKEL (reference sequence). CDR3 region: CASSPSWTGVVANYGYTF.

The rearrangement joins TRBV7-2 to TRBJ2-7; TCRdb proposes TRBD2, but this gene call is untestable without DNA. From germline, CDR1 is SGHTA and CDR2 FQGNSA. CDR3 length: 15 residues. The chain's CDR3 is CASSLALAGFYEQYF.

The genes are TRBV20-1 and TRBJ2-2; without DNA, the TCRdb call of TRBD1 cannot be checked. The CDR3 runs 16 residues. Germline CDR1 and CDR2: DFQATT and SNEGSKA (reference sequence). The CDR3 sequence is CSARDPLAGDTAELFF.

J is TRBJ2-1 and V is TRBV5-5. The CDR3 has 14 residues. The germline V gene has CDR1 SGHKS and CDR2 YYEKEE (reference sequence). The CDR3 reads CASSLFRPVNEQFF.

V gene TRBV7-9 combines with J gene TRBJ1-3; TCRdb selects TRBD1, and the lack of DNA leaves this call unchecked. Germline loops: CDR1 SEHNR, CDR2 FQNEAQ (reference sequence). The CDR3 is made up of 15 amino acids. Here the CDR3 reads CASSPPQVSGNTIYF.

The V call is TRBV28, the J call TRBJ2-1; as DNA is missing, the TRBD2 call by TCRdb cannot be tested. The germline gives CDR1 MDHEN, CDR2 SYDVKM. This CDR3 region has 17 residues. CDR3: CASSLDYAGVGDNEQFF. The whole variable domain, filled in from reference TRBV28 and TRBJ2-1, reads DVKVTQSSRYLVKRTGEKVFLECVQDMDHENMFWYRQDPGLGLRLIYFSYDVKMKEKGDIPEGYSVSREKKERFSLILESASTNQTSMYLCASSLDYAGVGDNEQFFGPGTRLTVL.

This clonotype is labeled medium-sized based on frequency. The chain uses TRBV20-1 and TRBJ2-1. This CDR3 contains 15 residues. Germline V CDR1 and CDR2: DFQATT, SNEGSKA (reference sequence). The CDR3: CSASDGGSSYNEQFF.

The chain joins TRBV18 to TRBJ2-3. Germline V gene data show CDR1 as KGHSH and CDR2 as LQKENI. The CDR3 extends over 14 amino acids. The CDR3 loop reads CASSPPMGTDTQYF.

CDR3 in amino acids: CSVADRGNYGYTF. The rearrangement uses TRBV29-1 and TRBJ1-2; TCRdb returns TRBD1, unconfirmable since there is no DNA. CDR3 length: 13 amino acids. Germline CDR1 and CDR2: SQVTM and ANQGSEA. Looking up the rest from reference TRBV29-1 and TRBJ1-2 gives the full variable domain: SAVISQKPSRDICQRGTSLTIQCQVDSQVTMMFWYRQQPGQSLTLIATANQGSEATYESGFVIDKFPISRPNLTFSTLTVSNMSPEDSSIYLCSVADRGNYGYTFGSGTRLTVV.

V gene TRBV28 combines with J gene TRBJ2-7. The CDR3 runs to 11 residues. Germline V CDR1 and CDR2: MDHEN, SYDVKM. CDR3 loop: CASARSYEQYF. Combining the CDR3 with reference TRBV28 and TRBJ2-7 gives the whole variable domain DVKVTQSSRYLVKRTGEKVFLECVQDMDHENMFWYRQDPGLGLRLIYFSYDVKMKEKGDIPEGYSVSREKKERFSLILESASTNQTSMYLCASARSYEQYFGPGTRLTVT.

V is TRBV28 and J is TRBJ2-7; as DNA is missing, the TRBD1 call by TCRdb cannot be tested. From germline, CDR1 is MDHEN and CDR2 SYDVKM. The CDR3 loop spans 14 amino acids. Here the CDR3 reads CASSKTGTTYEQYF.

CDR3 amino acids: CASSQDGPRDLNTGELFF. V usage is TRBV4-2 and J usage is TRBJ2-2; there is no DNA to check the TCRdb D call of TRBD2. The CDR3 contains 18 residues. In germline, CDR1 is LGHNA, CDR2 YNFKEQ.

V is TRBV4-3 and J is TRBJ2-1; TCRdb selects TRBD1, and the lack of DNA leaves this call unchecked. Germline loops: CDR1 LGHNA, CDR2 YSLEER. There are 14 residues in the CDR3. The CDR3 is CASSQVAGVNEQFF.

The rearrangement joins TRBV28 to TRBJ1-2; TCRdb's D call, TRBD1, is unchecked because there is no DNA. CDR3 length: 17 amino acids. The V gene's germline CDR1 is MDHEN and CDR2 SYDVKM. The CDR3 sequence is CASSRTGDRVPNYGYTF.

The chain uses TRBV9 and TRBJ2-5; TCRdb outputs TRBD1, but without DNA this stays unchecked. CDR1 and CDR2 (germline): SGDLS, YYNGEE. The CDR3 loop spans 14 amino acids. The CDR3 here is CASSPWDHQETQYF.

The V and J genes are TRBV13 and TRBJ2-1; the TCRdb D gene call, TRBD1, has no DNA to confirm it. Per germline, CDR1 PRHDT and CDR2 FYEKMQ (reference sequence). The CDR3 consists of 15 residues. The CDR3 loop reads CASSPPGTEYNEQFF.

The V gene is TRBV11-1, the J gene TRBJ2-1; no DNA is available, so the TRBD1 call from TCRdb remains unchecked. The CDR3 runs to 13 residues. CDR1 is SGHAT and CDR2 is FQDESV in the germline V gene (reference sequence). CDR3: CASSLPGGDEQFF.

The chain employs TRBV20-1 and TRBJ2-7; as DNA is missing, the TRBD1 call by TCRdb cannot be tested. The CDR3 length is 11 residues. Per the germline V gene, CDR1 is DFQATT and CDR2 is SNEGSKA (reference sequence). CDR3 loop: CSARDEGDRYF.

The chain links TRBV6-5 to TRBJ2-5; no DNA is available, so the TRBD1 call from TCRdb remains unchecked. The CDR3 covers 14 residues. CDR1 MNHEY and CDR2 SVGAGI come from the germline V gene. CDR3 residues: CASSYDSDQETQYF.

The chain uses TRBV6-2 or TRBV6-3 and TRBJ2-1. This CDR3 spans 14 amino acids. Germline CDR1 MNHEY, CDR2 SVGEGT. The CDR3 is CASSWTGAYNEQFF.

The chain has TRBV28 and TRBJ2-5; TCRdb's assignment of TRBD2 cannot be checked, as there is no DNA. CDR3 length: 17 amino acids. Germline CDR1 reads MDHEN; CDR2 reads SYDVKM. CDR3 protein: CASSLKEGWAGQETQYF.

The CDR3 sequence is CASSFPQEQETQYF. The rearrangement joins TRBV28 to TRBJ2-5. The V gene's germline CDR1 is MDHEN and CDR2 SYDVKM. This CDR3 is built from 14 residues.

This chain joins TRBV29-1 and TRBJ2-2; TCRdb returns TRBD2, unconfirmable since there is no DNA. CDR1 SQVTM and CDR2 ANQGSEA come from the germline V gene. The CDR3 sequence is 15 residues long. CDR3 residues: CSARTSGGGTGELFF.

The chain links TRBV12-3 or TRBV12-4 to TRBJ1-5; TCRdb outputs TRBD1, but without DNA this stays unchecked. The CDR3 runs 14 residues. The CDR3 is CASRKQGGYQPQHF.